This T cell receptor beta chain was obtained from a study of shared clonotypes between healthy human individuals. This CDR3 region has 14 residues. CDR1 and CDR2 (germline): MNHNY, SVGAGI (reference sequence). Between the trimmed V and J ends, which lost 8 bases and 8 bases, there was a span of 18 bases. A deep-level run was used for the assay. Clones were sequenced by immunoSEQ multiplex PCR, and TCRdb holds only the in-frame ones, with some missing. The profile shows some 2 million clones, 85% to 95% of them singletons. With regard to this clone: Its antigen is undetermined.

Naive CD8 cells lacked CD45RO, underwent positive selection for CCR7 and left out terminally differentiated effector memory CD45RA+ cells. Donors, healthy HIV-negative adults, lacked recent acute infections or vaccinations. Study conclusions and caveats: All-four-donor shared clonotypes had higher generation probabilities than non-shared clonotypes did. Enrolling few donors narrowed the genetic and exposure-history diversity that was represented.

The sequenced sample was naive CD8+ T cells sorted from blood. This TCR came from a man younger than 35 in good health. The chain has TRBV6-6 and TRBJ1-4, with a weak D call TRBD1 (6 bases). The CDR3 DNA reads as TGTGCCAGCTTGGCGGGCAGAGGGGGAGAAAAACTGTTTTTT. Translating it yields CASLAGRGGEKLFF.